The T cell receptor beta chain under discussion was sequenced for a study of T cells expressing NK-cell markers. Looked up from germline, CDR1 is SGHAT and CDR2 is FQNNGV. The CDR3 has 14 amino acids. TCRdb reprocessed the 5' RACE reads and reports one entry per CDR3 protein, with no DNA. The repertoire table contains about 550,000 distinct CDR3 sequences. The chain has TRBV11-2 and TRBJ2-5; there is no DNA to check the TCRdb D call of TRBD1. Sequencing was carried out using blood T cells: a sorted CD56 or NKG2C T cell subset, CD4+ or CD8+ T cells, or bulk PBMC T cells (not recorded which). The sequence came from a man aged 18 to 35 in good health. The CDR3 sequence is CASRYQGMLETQYF.